A single sample is the source of the 2 T cell receptor beta chains below, sequenced in a study of blood T cells in healthy people across ages. Alongside a J-beta primer mix, a sample-barcoded 5' primer served in a second PCR lasting roughly 6 to 12 cycles. TCRdb called the 5' RACE reads again in MiXCR, with one record for every CDR3 protein. The sample lists 1.5 million to 2 million distinct CDR3 sequences; over 25% were seen once. The sample consisted of blood. The origin of the receptors is a woman aged 25 to 45 in good health.

This clonotype was counted a few times. Germline and junction disagree at one end, which may indicate a read error. J is TRBJ2-1 and V is TRBV9; tentatively, D is TRBD2 (5 bases). Per germline, CDR1 SGDLS and CDR2 YYNGEE. This CDR3 is 15 amino acids long. CDR3 bases: TGTGCCAGCAGCGTAGTAAATAGCGACGGCAATGATCAGTTCTTC. Residues: CASSVVNSDGNDQFF.

CDR3: CASSQSGVPTDTQYF. DNA for the CDR3: TGTGCCAGCAGCCAATCCGGGGTCCCCACAGATACGCAGTATTTT. V usage is TRBV7-3 and J usage is TRBJ2-3; perhaps TRBD2 as D (5 bases). V was trimmed by 5 bases and J by 2 bases, leaving 14 bases between them. The CDR3 runs 15 residues. The germline V gene encodes CDR1 SGHTA and CDR2 FQGTGA.